This T cell receptor beta chain was identified during a study of CD8 T cells in ankylosing spondylitis. In germline, CDR1 is KGHSH, CDR2 LQKENI. Trimming left V 3 bases short and J 0 bases short, with 19 bases between. This CDR3 comprises 18 residues. On this clonotype itself: Its matching antigen is unknown.

General study results and limits: Disease-linked clones reportedly showed significant enrichment in matched ankylosing spondylitis synovial fluid. As for the disease-linked clones, they showed a CD8+ phenotype and occurred at relatively low frequencies in peripheral blood. Characteristic of ankylosing spondylitis blood, it appeared, was a TCR beta motif comprising roughly 8 highly homologous variants.

Libraries for TCR beta were made by quantitative 5'-RACE with molecular barcodes. One entry per CDR3 protein, called by TCRdb with MiXCR from the 5' RACE reads. The sample shows about 260,000 distinct CDR3 sequences, about 19% of them seen only once. V is TRBV18 and J is TRBJ2-3, with D uncertain. The receptor was derived from a male donor with ankylosing spondylitis or in good health (not recorded which). The specimen sequenced was blood, either unsorted or a sorted T cell fraction (not recorded which). CDR3 DNA: TGTGCCAGCTCACCCCGACTCAAGGACCGAACGAGCACAGATACGCAGTATTTT. Its translation: CASSPRLKDRTSTDTQYF.